The 30 T cell receptor beta chains listed next were all sequenced from one sample in a study of control samples from healthy donors and cancer patients. The data were produced by immunoSEQ multiplex PCR, yet TCRdb's version contains in-frame clones alone and is incomplete. The sample yields around 57,000 clones, 80% to 95% seen once. Specimen: PBMCs. These receptors were obtained from a man aged 30 to 45 with colorectal cancer.

As to this clone: A junction boundary mismatches the germline segment, possibly from a read error. CDR3 amino acids: CATSDLGLPIF. CDR3 DNA sequence: TGTGCCACCAGTGATTTAGGACTCCCCATTTTT. J is TRBJ2-3 and V is TRBV24-1; D may be TRBD2 (5 bases). CDR1 and CDR2 (germline): KGHDR, SFDVKD. This CDR3 is 11 amino acids long.

This sequence joins TRBV4-3 and TRBJ2-1; D gene unclear. The length of the CDR3 is 13 residues. V was shortened by 2 bases and J by 8 bases, with 10 bases between the two germline ends. CDR1 is LGHNA, CDR2 YSLEER, per germline. CDR3 residues: CASSQRWAHEQFF. The CDR3, as DNA: TGCGCCAGCAGCCAAAGGTGGGCACATGAGCAGTTCTTC.

This clone was recorded once. The chain couples TRBV18 to TRBJ2-1; a possible D gene is TRBD2 (7 bases). This CDR3 has 15 residues. The V end lost 2 bases, the J end lost 4 bases, and 12 bases lay between the germline ends. Looked up from germline, CDR1 is KGHSH and CDR2 is LQKENI. The CDR3 loop is CASSPGGGLYNEQFF. The CDR3 bases are TGTGCCAGCTCACCAGGGGGGGGCCTATACAATGAGCAGTTCTTC.

CDR3: CASSLKWGDEKLFF. The CDR3 bases are TGTGCCAGCAGCCTAAAATGGGGGGATGAAAAACTGTTTTTT. This chain uses TRBV3-1 (or the pseudogene TRBV3-2) with TRBJ1-4, with TRBD1 as a possible D gene (5 bases). The germline V gene encodes CDR1 LGHDT and CDR2 YNNKEL (reference sequence). V shed 4 bases and J shed 6 bases, with 12 bases lying between them. The CDR3 has 14 amino acids.

J is TRBJ2-3 and V is TRBV30, with D perhaps matching TRBD2 (6 bases). Trimming took 3 bases from V and 4 from J, leaving 20 bases between them. CDR1 and CDR2 (germline): GTSNPN, SVGIG (reference sequence). The CDR3 extends over 16 amino acids. CDR3 protein: CAWRSRLQLASDTQYF. The CDR3 DNA reads TGTGCCTGGAGGAGCCGACTACAACTAGCATCAGATACGCAGTATTTT.

The gene calls are TRBV19 and TRBJ1-2; D perhaps matches TRBD1 (6 bases). Germline assignment: CDR1 LNHDA and CDR2 SQIVND (reference sequence). This CDR3 is built from 13 residues. Trimming took off 5 bases at V and 6 bases at J, with 13 bases between the two ends. As DNA, the CDR3 is TGTGCCAGTAGTTCAGGGGCTTCGAATGGCTACACCTTC. Translated: CASSSGASNGYTF.

V and J are TRBV4-3 and TRBJ2-1; TRBD2 matches at 7 bases. Per the germline V gene, CDR1 is LGHNA and CDR2 is YSLEER. CDR3 length equals 14 residues. J lost 15 bases, V lost 0 bases, and 11 bases had no gene match. The CDR3 bases are TGCGCCAGCAGCCAAGATAGAGGACTAGGACGGCGGTTCTTC. It yields the protein CASSQDRGLGRRFF.

The V and J genes are TRBV25-1 and TRBJ2-4; D is unresolved. V was trimmed by 4 bases and J by 6 bases, leaving 7 bases between them. CDR1 MGHDK and CDR2 SYGVNS come from the germline V gene. The CDR3 is 12 amino acids. As DNA, the CDR3 is TGTGCCAGCAGTGGCCCCCGAAACATTCAGTACTTC. Its protein is CASSGPRNIQYF.

The V gene is TRBV24-1, the J gene TRBJ2-1; 11 positions agree with TRBD1. Losses at the gene ends were 4 bases for V and 6 bases for J; bases not matched to a gene: 10. The CDR3 is 17 residues long. Germline V lookup: CDR1 KGHDR, CDR2 SFDVKD. The CDR3 reads CATSDVSIGTGGNEQFF. CDR3 coding DNA: TGTGCCACCAGTGACGTTTCAATAGGGACAGGGGGCAATGAGCAGTTCTTC.

CDR3 sequence: CASSLPVGAGNEQFF. CDR3 in DNA: TGTGCCAGCAGCTTGCCCGTAGGGGCGGGGAATGAGCAGTTCTTC. This rearrangement joins TRBV7-2 to TRBJ2-1; a possible D gene is TRBD2 (6 bases). Trimming left V 3 bases short and J 7 bases short, with 16 bases between. Germline CDR1 reads SGHTA; CDR2 reads FQGNSA. The CDR3 extends over 15 amino acids.

The chain links TRBV12-3 or TRBV12-4 to TRBJ1-1; D is possibly TRBD1 (5 bases). The CDR3 is 13 residues long. Trimming stripped 6 bases from V and 9 bases from J, with 17 bases between. CDR3 nucleotide sequence: TGTGCCAGCAGACCTTCGGGGGGAAGAAAAGCTTTCTTT. As protein: CASRPSGGRKAFF.

The V gene is TRBV12-1, the J gene TRBJ1-2; the table's D gene call, TRBD1, was not cross checked with the DNA. TRBV12-1 is marked as a pseudogene. This CDR3 contains 15 residues. The CDR3 reads CASSLPGHSNYGYTF. CDR3 DNA: TGTGCCAGCAGCTTGCCGGGACACTCTAACTATGGCTACACCTTC.

J is TRBJ1-1 and V is TRBV10-1; no clear D. V dropped 6 bases and J dropped 0 bases, with 8 bases sitting between them. Germline-derived CDR1 and CDR2 are WNHNN and SYGVQD (reference sequence). The CDR3 sequence is 13 residues long. CDR3: CASRYTLNTEAFF. The CDR3 DNA reads as TGCGCCAGCAGGTATACTTTGAACACTGAAGCTTTCTTT.

This rearrangement joins TRBV3-1 (or the pseudogene TRBV3-2) to TRBJ1-4, with a tentative D call TRBD1 (6 bases). From germline, CDR1 is LGHDT and CDR2 YNNKEL (reference sequence). The V and J ends lost 4 bases and 4 bases respectively, with 16 bases between them. This CDR3 spans 16 amino acids. DNA of the CDR3: TGTGCCAGCAGCCGTTCTGCCTTACAGGGTAATGAAAAACTGTTTTTT. Translation gives CASSRSALQGNEKLFF.

The genes are TRBV4-2 and TRBJ2-1; D might be TRBD2 (5 bases). The V end lost 1 base, the J end lost 5 bases, and 12 bases lay between the germline ends. Germline V lookup: CDR1 LGHNA, CDR2 YNFKEQ. The CDR3 totals 15 residues. For the CDR3, the DNA is TGTGCCAGCAGCCAAGTAAGGACTCCCCACAATGAGCAGTTCTTC. This codes for CASSQVRTPHNEQFF.

The CDR3, as DNA: TGTGCCAGCAGCCGGGACAGGACCTACAATGAGCAGTTCTTC. Protein product: CASSRDRTYNEQFF. The rearrangement links TRBV6-5 to TRBJ2-1; 8 bases are shared with TRBD1. The J segment lost 2 bases and the V segment lost 6 bases, leaving 3 bases of the junction unmatched. This CDR3 has 14 amino acids. The germline V gene encodes CDR1 MNHEY and CDR2 SVGAGI.

This sequence joins TRBV4-3 and TRBJ2-5; D not resolved. Deletions cut 2 bases from V and 3 bases from J, with 16 bases between. CDR1 is LGHNA, CDR2 YSLEER, per germline. The CDR3 extends over 16 amino acids. The CDR3 loop reads CASSQHFGPAEETQYF. In nucleotides, the CDR3 is TGCGCCAGCAGCCAACATTTTGGCCCGGCAGAAGAGACCCAGTACTTC.

The chain carries TRBV20-1 and TRBJ2-7; D unresolved. V shed 6 bases and J shed 6 bases, with 12 bases lying between them. Germline V CDR1 and CDR2: DFQATT, SNEGSKA (reference sequence). This CDR3 has 11 residues. The DNA for the CDR3 is TGCAGTGCGACGGCCCTTGGCGAGCAGTACTTC. Translating it yields CSATALGEQYF.

The chain carries TRBV5-1 and TRBJ1-2; 8 bases agree with TRBD1. The J segment lost 4 bases and the V segment lost 4 bases, leaving 9 bases of the junction unmatched. Germline CDR1 reads SGHRS; CDR2 reads YFSETQ. The CDR3 is made up of 15 amino acids. In DNA, the CDR3 is TGCGCCAGCAGCCCGGAGACAGGGGCCCTCTATGGCTACACCTTC. Its protein is CASSPETGALYGYTF.

The rearrangement uses TRBV4-1 and TRBJ1-2; a possible D gene is TRBD1 (5 bases). Deletions cut 4 bases from V and 2 bases from J, with 8 bases between. Germline V gene data show CDR1 as MGHRA and CDR2 as YSYEKL. The length of the CDR3 is 13 residues. CDR3 loop: CASSPQGNYGYTF. The DNA of the CDR3 is TGCGCCAGCAGCCCCCAGGGAAACTATGGCTACACCTTC.

The chain uses TRBV25-1 and TRBJ2-1, with a tentative D call TRBD1 (5 bases). This CDR3 comprises 15 residues. V lost 2 bases, J lost 10 bases, and 18 bases lay in between. Germline V gives CDR1 MGHDK, CDR2 SYGVNS. The CDR3 bases are TGTGCCAGCAGTGAACCCACCGGGTGGGGCGGAGAGCAGTTCTTC. It encodes CASSEPTGWGGEQFF. Based on the CDR3 plus reference TRBV25-1 and TRBJ2-1, the full variable domain is EADIYQTPRYLVIGTGKKITLECSQTMGHDKMYWYQQDPGMELHLIHYSYGVNSTEKGDLSSESTVSRIRTEHFPLTLESARPSHTSQYLCASSEPTGWGGEQFFGPGTRLTVL.

The rearrangement links TRBV6-5 to TRBJ1-3; D remains unclear. This CDR3 region has 15 residues. Germline V gene lookup returns CDR1 MNHEY and CDR2 SVGAGI. Deletions cut 2 bases from V and 0 bases from J, with 8 bases between. Written as DNA, the CDR3 is TGTGCCAGCAGTTACGCCCGCAACTCTGGAAACACCATATATTTT. Protein product: CASSYARNSGNTIYF.

The genes are TRBV5-6 and TRBJ2-2; TRBD2 matches 11 bases. V gave up 1 base and J gave up 1 base; unmatched junction bases: 6. Germline V gives CDR1 SGHDT, CDR2 YYEEEE. The CDR3 totals 18 residues. The CDR3 reads CASSLFSGGDLNTGELFF. In nucleotides, the CDR3 is TGTGCCAGCAGCTTGTTTAGCGGGGGGGATTTGAACACCGGGGAGCTGTTTTTT.

This chain connects TRBV28 to TRBJ1-3; a possible D gene is TRBD1 (5 bases). The V gene lost 1 base and the J gene lost 4 bases, with 17 bases spanning the gap. The germline gives CDR1 MDHEN, CDR2 SYDVKM. CDR3 length equals 17 residues. DNA of the CDR3: TGTGCCAGCAGTTTATTTAATAGCGGGGGTGCCGGAAACACCATATATTTT. This gives the protein CASSLFNSGGAGNTIYF.

The chain uses TRBV5-6 and TRBJ1-3; D remains ambiguous. Trimming cost V 4 bases and J 8 bases, with 13 bases left between them. Germline V gene sequence: CDR1 SGHDT, CDR2 YYEEEE. The CDR3 covers 13 residues. CDR3 sequence (DNA): TGTGCCAGCAGCCTCGGACTTGGGGACACCATATATTTT. It translates to CASSLGLGDTIYF.

The chain couples TRBV5-5 to TRBJ2-2, with 8 bases fitting TRBD1. The germline CDR1 and CDR2 sequences are SGHKS and YYEKEE (reference sequence). The V gene end was trimmed by 0 bases and the J gene end by 3 bases; junction bases not matched to a gene: 7. This CDR3 has 17 amino acids. The CDR3 protein is CASSLDLRTGYTGELFF. The CDR3 nucleotides are TGTGCCAGCAGCTTGGACTTAAGGACAGGGTACACCGGGGAGCTGTTTTTT.

This sequence joins TRBV11-2 and TRBJ2-3; 7 bases fit TRBD1. This CDR3 region has 17 residues. With 8 bases clipped from V and 0 bases from J, the junction kept 14 bases outside the gene matches. Germline-derived CDR1 and CDR2 are SGHAT and FQNNGV. The CDR3: CASRTGSDWDSTDTQYF. CDR3 nucleotides: TGTGCCAGCCGGACAGGAAGCGACTGGGACAGCACAGATACGCAGTATTTT.

The V gene is TRBV19, the J gene TRBJ2-2, with 8 positions matching TRBD2. Germline trimming cut 4 bases from V and 7 bases from J; bases unmatched to any gene: 8. Germline values: CDR1 LNHDA, CDR2 SQIVND (reference sequence). CDR3 length equals 15 residues. CDR3 sequence reads: CASSTSSGYVGELFF. As DNA, the CDR3 is TGTGCCAGTAGTACGTCTAGCGGGTATGTCGGGGAGCTGTTTTTT. Looking up the rest from reference TRBV19 and TRBJ2-2 gives the full variable domain: DGGITQSPKYLFRKEGQNVTLSCEQNLNHDAMYWYRQDPGQGLRLIYYSQIVNDFQKGDIAEGYSVSREKKESFPLTVTSAQKNPTAFYLCASSTSSGYVGELFFGEGSRLTVL.

The rearrangement uses TRBV5-4 and TRBJ1-1; the D is unclear. Deletions cut 4 bases from V and 7 bases from J, with 14 bases between. The germline gives CDR1 SGHNT, CDR2 YYREEE (reference sequence). The CDR3 loop spans 13 amino acids. The CDR3 DNA sequence: TGTGCCAGCAGCCCGGGAAGTAAGGTTGAAGCTTTCTTT. Residues: CASSPGSKVEAFF.

V is TRBV21-1 and J is TRBJ1-2; the table's D call, TRBD1, was not checked against the DNA. TRBV21-1 is described as a pseudogene. The CDR3 consists of 15 residues. CDR3 bases: TGTGCCAGCAGCCCCCGGACAGGGTCTTTGAGTGGCTACACCTTC. It codes for CASSPRTGSLSGYTF.